The present entry profiles one T cell receptor (beta chain) with its context. In the original processing: Scientists estimated how many nucleated cells there were by amplifying reference gene primers. Profiling relied on immunoSEQ multiplex PCR, and the TCRdb table lists in-frame clones only, not all of them. D and trimming were read from the DNA, whereas the V and J calls and clone size are those reported in that table. The profile shows roughly 130,000 clones, 65% to 85% of them singletons. The record originates from a study of blood T cell repertoires in COVID-19. Study background: T cells, B-cell-depleted T cells, or PBMCs provided the cDNA or gDNA that served as material.

The CDR3 has 15 amino acids. The V gene's germline CDR1 is SEHNR and CDR2 FQNEAQ (reference sequence). Trimming cost V 3 bases and J 5 bases; bases outside gene matches: 4. Sequencing was done on a sample of peripheral blood. This TCR was sampled from a man aged 70 or older with acute or convalescent COVID-19. The chain has TRBV7-9 and TRBJ1-1; TRBD1 matches 12 bases. The DNA of the CDR3 is TGTGCCAGCAGCTTTGGGGGACAGGGGGCGACTGAAGCTTTCTTT. Its translation: CASSFGGQGATEAFF.